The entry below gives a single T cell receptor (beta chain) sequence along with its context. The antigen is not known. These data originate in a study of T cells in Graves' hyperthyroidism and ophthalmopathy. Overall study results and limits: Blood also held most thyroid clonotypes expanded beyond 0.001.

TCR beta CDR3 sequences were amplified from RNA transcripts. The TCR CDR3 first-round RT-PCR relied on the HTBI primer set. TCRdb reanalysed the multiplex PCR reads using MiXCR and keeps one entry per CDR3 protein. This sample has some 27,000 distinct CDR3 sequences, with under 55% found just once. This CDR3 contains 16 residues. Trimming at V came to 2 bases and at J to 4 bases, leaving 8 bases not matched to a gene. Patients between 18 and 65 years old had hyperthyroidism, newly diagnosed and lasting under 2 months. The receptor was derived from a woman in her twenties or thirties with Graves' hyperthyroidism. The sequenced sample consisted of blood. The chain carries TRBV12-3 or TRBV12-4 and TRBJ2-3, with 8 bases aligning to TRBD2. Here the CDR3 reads CASSLRTSSMADTQYF. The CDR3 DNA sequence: TGTGCCAGCAGTTTACGGACTAGCTCGATGGCAGATACGCAGTATTTT.